This T cell receptor (beta chain) was captured in a study of cytomegalovirus exposure and HLA in healthy donors (dated by TCRdb to about 2017). Study-wide context: An earlier analysis of approximately 640 of the donors reported 250 to 300 Gb of sequence data and roughly 110 million unique TCR beta sequences from 150 million to 200 million T cells. Roughly 300 gigabases of sequencing data and around 80 million unique TCR sequences made up an early release that covered 640 HLA-typed donors. Among the roughly 400 genotyped donors, 81% belonged to the genetic ancestry cluster associated with self-reported Caucasian donors. The aim of the study was to test whether cataloging public T cell receptors could identify signatures of past pathogen exposure. The study used immunosequencing to profile the T cell repertoires of some 600 subjects and linked those repertoires to cytomegalovirus serostatus. In addition to the first cohort of hundreds of subjects, a separate validation cohort of 100 to 150 different subjects was used. To predict cytomegalovirus infection status, the study combined high-throughput TCR immunosequencing, statistical association of individual TCRs with disease status, and machine learning. A later analysis re-examined previously published TCR beta repertoires from about 670 donors and added high-resolution HLA genotyping to investigate patterns of TCR occurrence. Rather than drawing on any new phenotypic data, the later analysis identified candidate immune exposures from TCR beta sequences and the way those sequences occurred across donors. An earlier analysis of around 580 of the donors used high-throughput TCR beta sequencing to judge whether each TCR beta V gene segment behaved as functional or pseudogenic. Donor age, sex, ethnicity and CMV serostatus were compiled together with the repertoire data. In a later genetic analysis, genome-wide SNP genotypes for about 65% of the roughly 670 donors were used, and that subset was treated as a discovery cohort. All discovery cohort repertoires had been generated on a single sequencing platform. HLA typing covered class I and class II loci at four-digit resolution. Typing coverage varied by locus: 629-630 donors for A, B, C, DRB1 and DQB1; roughly 560 for DQA1; around 570 for DPA1; roughly 450 for DPB1. Roughly five DR-DQ haplotypes were handled as single units for association and clustering because linkage in the cohort was strong. Among some 400 genotyped donors of the cohort, an average of roughly 230,000 unique TCR beta nucleotide sequences was sequenced per donor, of which about 20% were non-productive.

The cohort consisted of 666 healthy bone marrow donors. At the time of sampling, every cohort member was nominally healthy, though immune exposures that went unrecorded were likely present. The donor tested CMV seronegative and was one of the 352 seronegative cohort members. Each donor provided a peripheral blood sample, and peripheral blood mononuclear cells were used for TCR beta sequencing. Genomic DNA extraction from the blood cell samples was performed with the Qiagen DNeasy Blood Extraction Kit. Receptor libraries were prepared by the immunoSEQ multiplex PCR assay. The multiplex PCR relied on a mix of 60 forward primers for TCR Vbeta segments and 13 reverse primers for TCR Jbeta segments. A multiplex PCR assay on genomic DNA amplified the CDR3 region of rearranged TCR beta genes. The amplified TCR beta libraries were sequenced on the Illumina HiSeq System as 87-base-pair reads. From the authors' description of their analysis: Across the 700 or so repertoires, a later analysis counted approximately 75 million unique TCR beta chains, 8.5 million to 12 million of which were shared by at least two donors. A nearest-neighbor algorithm error-corrected the raw reads and collapsed the reads into unique sequences, merging closely related sequences to remove PCR and sequencing errors. Alignment of CDR3 sequences to IMGT reference sequences was used to assign V, D and J gene segments. Each retained sequence needed at least a six-nucleotide match to both a V gene segment and a J gene segment. A rearrangement was called productive if the CDR3 had no stop codons and remained in frame with V and J, and every other rearrangement was called non-productive. CDR3 was defined by IMGT convention, running from the second conserved V-encoded cysteine to the conserved J-encoded phenylalanine. The earlier analysis of 587 of the donors excluded sequences that lacked an unambiguous match to a single V gene segment. In an earlier analysis of almost 600 of the donors, a V segment was called functional when productive rearrangements were above 56.7%, and segregating when the standard deviation between donors exceeded 5%. To diagnose cytomegalovirus status from the catalog of TCR beta chain sequences, a statistical classification framework was built. A later analysis assigned V and J genes by comparing TCR nucleotide sequences with IMGT/GENE-DB human TR gene sequences. In a later analysis, CDR3 sequences and most-parsimonious VDJ recombination scenarios were assigned using the TCRdist pipeline. A later analysis defined each TCR beta chain by its CDR3 amino acid sequence plus V-gene family, and excluded reads lacking a unique V-gene family. In a later analysis, 450 to 600 highly shared, low-generation-probability nucleotide sequences were removed to address suspected cross-contamination and a sequencing artifact. In a later analysis, a clonal expansion index for each public chain was calculated from normalized within-repertoire ranks of inferred template counts. In a later analysis, generation probabilities were computed with a VDJ recombination model fitted to out-of-frame rearrangements, and the resulting probabilities were checked against IGoR. In a later analysis, TCR-TCR, TCR-HLA and TCR-CMV co-occurrence was scored with hypergeometric tests, and a repertoire-size bias correction was applied to TCR pairs. A later analysis estimated false discovery rates by permuting HLA or CMV assignments 20 times. A later analysis grouped co-occurring TCRs with DBSCAN, adding TCRdist sequence similarity when clustering within HLA-allele-positive subsets. Co-occurrence clustering excluded repertoires with fewer than 30,000 or more than 120,000 public chains, plus five with anomalous nucleotide sharing. TCRdb retrieved this table from immuneACCESS and kept in-frame rearrangements only. Not all clones are present; in checked studies, unresolved V genes account for under half, and no reason is known for the remainder. The DNA was the basis for D and trimming; V, J and clone size are from that table. The sample includes 90,000 to 140,000 clones, with nearly 15% observed a single time. Over 0.65% of the sample is held by the ten biggest clonotypes.

On the study overall, not on this receptor specifically: The sequencing pipeline was judged likely to have produced a cluster of highly shared sequence variants as a technical artifact. This cohort had only TCR beta chains sequenced, and the lack of alpha or paired-chain data limited which features could be detected. V-gene and J-gene trimming of TCR beta chains was associated with a missense DCLRE1C variant in a later genetic analysis, and the association was replicated in an independent cohort. In vitro tests confirmed that a few of the cytomegalovirus-associated TCR beta chains recognize cytomegalovirus antigens. While some public TCRs were present in many individuals, most TCR sequences turned up only very rarely across donors. Compared with equally common non-associated chains, HLA-associated TCR beta chains in a later analysis were more clonally expanded and had lower generation probabilities. Approximately 18 rarely observed V segments, including chromosome 9 orphons, were excluded from the earlier analysis of several hundred of the donors because counts were too low. CMV serostatus was the only immune exposure information available for the cohort. In a later analysis, the rate of TCR association differed among HLA loci, with DRB1 alleles having the most associated TCRs and HLA-C alleles having the fewest. Linkage disequilibrium might explain the correlated functional status among segregating V segments, but an unknown experimental factor could not be ruled out. At a false discovery rate of 0.05, a later analysis linked 15,000 to 20,000 TCR beta sequences to specific HLA alleles. According to a later genetic analysis, donors in an Asian-associated ancestry cluster had fewer N-insertions in productive TCRs than the roughly 670-donor mean. The authors suggested that the approach could potentially be generalized to other disease states and immunological phenotypes. A total of 150 to 200 TCR beta chains were listed by the study as associated with cytomegalovirus. Because HLA typing was missing for some donors at each locus, association tests included only the typed subset. According to a later analysis, parvovirus B19, influenza, CMV and Epstein-Barr virus appeared linked to several top co-occurrence clusters. Sequencing depth was assumed to be roughly uniform across donors in the presence/absence analyses, though that assumption may not hold. A later analysis found that most CMV-associated TCR beta chains appeared HLA-restricted, with HLA associations seemingly driven largely by CMV exposure. The classifier was reported to diagnose cytomegalovirus status with high specificity and sensitivity in both the original cohort and the validation cohort. Broadly in line with IMGT annotations, most TCR beta V segments showed up in productive rearrangements about 87% or about 30% of the time in an earlier analysis of several hundred of the donors. When HLA alleles, especially DR and DQ, strongly co-occurred, attributing TCR associations to individual alleles was difficult. A further reported finding was that TCR beta sequences accurately predicted the HLA-A and HLA-B alleles for most subjects in the first cohort.

Worth noting for this clone: What antigen it recognizes has not been identified. Base quality data are lacking; no much larger clone is found one base away.

This clonotype originated in a female donor in good health and CMV-seronegative. What was sequenced was PBMCs.

Read as DNA, the sequence is TGCGCCAGCCGATACGGAGGGAACACTGAAGCTTTCTTT. Its coded protein is CASRYGGNTEAFF. The rearrangement joined TRBV5-1 to TRBJ1-1, with the D segment identity uncertain. The junction carries 11 bases between V and J, which are trimmed by 7 bases and 1 base respectively. The CDR3 runs 13 residues from the cysteine to the phenylalanine. The entry retains the CDR3 DNA only, 39 bases that are in frame from base 1. From a lookup of the germline V gene, CDR1 and CDR2 are SGHRS and YFSETQ.